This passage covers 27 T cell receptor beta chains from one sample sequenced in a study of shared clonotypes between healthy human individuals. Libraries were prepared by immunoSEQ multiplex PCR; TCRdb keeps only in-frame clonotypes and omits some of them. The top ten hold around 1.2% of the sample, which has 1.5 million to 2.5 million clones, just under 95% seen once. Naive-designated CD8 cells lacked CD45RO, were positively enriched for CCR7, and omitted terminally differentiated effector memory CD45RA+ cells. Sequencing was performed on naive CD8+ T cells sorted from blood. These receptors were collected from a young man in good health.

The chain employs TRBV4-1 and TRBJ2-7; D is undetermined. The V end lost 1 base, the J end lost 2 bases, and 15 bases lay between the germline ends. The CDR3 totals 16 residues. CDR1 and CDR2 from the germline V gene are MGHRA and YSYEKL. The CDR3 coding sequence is TGCGCCAGCAGCCAAGGAGGATTTATGGGAACCTACGAGCAGTACTTC. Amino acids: CASSQGGFMGTYEQYF.

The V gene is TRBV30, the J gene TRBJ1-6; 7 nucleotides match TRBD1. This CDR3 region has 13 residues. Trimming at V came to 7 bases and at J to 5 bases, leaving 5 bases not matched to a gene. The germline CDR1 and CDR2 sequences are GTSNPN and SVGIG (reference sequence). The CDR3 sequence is CASGQVHNSPLHF. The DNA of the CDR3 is TGTGCCTCAGGACAGGTTCATAATTCACCCCTCCACTTT. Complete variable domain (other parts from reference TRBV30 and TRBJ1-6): SQTIHQWPATLVQPVGSPLSLECTVEGTSNPNLYWYRQAAGRGLQLLFYSVGIGQISSEVPQNLSASRPQDRQFILSSKKLLLSDSGFYLCASGQVHNSPLHFGNGTRLTVT.

The DNA of the CDR3 is TGTGCCAGCAGCTTCGGACACAATGAGCAGTTCTTC. This translates into CASSFGHNEQFF. The J gene is TRBJ2-1, the V gene TRBV7-9; unclear D gene. Germline CDR1 SEHNR, CDR2 FQNEAQ (reference sequence). This CDR3 spans 12 amino acids. Trimming left V 3 bases short and J 5 bases short, with 5 bases between.

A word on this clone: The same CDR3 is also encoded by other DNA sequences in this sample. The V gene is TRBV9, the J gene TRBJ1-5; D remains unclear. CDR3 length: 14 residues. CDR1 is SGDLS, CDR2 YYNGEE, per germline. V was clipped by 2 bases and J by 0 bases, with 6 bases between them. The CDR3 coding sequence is TGTGCCAGCAGCGTCGGTGATAGCAATCAGCCCCAGCATTTT. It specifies CASSVGDSNQPQHF.

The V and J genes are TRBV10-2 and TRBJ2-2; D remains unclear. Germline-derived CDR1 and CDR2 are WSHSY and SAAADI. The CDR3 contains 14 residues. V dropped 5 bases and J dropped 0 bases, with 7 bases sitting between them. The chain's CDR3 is CASSNSANTGELFF. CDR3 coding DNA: TGCGCCAGCAGTAACAGTGCGAACACCGGGGAGCTGTTTTTT.

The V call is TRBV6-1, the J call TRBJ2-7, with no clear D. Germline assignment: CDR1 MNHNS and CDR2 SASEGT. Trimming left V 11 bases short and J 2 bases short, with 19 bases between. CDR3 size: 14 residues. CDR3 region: CAAEATLSAYEQYF. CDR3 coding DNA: TGTGCCGCCGAAGCGACCCTAAGCGCCTACGAGCAGTACTTC.

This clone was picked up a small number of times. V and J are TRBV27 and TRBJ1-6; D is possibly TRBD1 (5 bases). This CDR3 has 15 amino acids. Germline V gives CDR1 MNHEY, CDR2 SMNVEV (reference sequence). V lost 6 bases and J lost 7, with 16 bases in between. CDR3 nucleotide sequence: TGTGCCAGCAGCCGCACAGGATATGGGAATTCACCCCTCCACTTT. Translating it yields CASSRTGYGNSPLHF.

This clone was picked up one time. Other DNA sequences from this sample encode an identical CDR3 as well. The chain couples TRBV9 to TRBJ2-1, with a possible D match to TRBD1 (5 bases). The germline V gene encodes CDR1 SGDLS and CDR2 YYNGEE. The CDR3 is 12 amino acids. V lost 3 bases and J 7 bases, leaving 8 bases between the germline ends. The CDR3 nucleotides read TGTGCCAGCAGCGAGGGGCATAATGAGCAGTTCTTC. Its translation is CASSEGHNEQFF.

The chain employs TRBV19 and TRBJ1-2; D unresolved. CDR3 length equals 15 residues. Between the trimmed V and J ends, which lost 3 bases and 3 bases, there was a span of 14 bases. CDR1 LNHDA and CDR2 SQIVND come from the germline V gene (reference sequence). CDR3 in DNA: TGTGCCAGTAGTATTGGAACCTCCAGTCACTATGGCTACACCTTC. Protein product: CASSIGTSSHYGYTF.

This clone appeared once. The chain's CDR3 is CASSQEGGNNEQFF. The CDR3 bases are TGCGCCAGCAGCCAAGAGGGGGGCAACAATGAGCAGTTCTTC. V usage is TRBV4-1 and J usage is TRBJ2-1, with D possibly being TRBD1 or TRBD2 (6 bases each). The V gene lost 0 bases and the J gene lost 5 bases, with 8 bases spanning the gap. The CDR3 spans 14 residues. Germline lookup yields CDR1 MGHRA and CDR2 YSYEKL.

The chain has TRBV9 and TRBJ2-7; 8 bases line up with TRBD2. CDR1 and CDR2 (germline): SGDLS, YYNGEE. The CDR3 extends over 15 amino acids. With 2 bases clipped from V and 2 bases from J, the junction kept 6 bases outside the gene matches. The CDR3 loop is CASSVDSGTTYEQYF. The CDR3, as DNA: TGTGCCAGCAGCGTTGATAGCGGGACCACCTACGAGCAGTACTTC.

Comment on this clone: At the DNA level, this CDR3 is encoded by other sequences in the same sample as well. The CDR3 spells CASSLSLLQPQHF. CDR3 sequence (DNA): TGTGCCAGCAGTTTATCGCTCTTGCAGCCCCAGCATTTT. This chain links TRBV27 with TRBJ1-5; D gene ambiguous. Germline values: CDR1 MNHEY, CDR2 SMNVEV (reference sequence). CDR3 length equals 13 residues. Trimming cost V 0 bases and J 7 bases, with 7 bases left between them.

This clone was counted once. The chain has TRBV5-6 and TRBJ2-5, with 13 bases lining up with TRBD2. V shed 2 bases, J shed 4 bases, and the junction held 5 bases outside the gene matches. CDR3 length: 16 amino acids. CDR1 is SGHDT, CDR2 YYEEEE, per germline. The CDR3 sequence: CASSFTGLAGVETQYF. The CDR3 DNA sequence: TGTGCCAGCAGCTTTACTGGACTAGCGGGGGTAGAGACCCAGTACTTC.

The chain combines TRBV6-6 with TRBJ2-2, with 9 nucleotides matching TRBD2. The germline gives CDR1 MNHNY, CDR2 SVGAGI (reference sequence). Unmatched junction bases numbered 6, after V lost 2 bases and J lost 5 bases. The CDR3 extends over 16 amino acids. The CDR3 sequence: CASSYEAGGQTGELFF. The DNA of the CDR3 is TGTGCCAGCAGTTACGAGGCGGGGGGGCAAACCGGGGAGCTGTTTTTT.

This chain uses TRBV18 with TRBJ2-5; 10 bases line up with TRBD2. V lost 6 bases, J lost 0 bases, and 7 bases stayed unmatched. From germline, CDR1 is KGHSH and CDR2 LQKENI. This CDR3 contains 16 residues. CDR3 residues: CASSLLAGPYQETQYF. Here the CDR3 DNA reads TGTGCCAGCTCGCTACTAGCGGGGCCTTACCAAGAGACCCAGTACTTC.

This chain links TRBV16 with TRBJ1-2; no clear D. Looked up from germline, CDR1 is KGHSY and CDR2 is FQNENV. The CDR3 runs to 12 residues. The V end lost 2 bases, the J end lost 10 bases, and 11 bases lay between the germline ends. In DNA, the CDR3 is TGTGCCAGCAGCCAAATAACAACGGACTACACCTTC. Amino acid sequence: CASSQITTDYTF. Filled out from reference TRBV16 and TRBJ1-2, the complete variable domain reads GEEVAQTPKHLVRGEGQKAKLYCAPIKGHSYVFWYQQVLKNEFKFLISFQNENVFDETGMPKERFSAKCLPNSPCSLEIQATKLEDSAVYFCASSQITTDYTFGSGTRLTVV.

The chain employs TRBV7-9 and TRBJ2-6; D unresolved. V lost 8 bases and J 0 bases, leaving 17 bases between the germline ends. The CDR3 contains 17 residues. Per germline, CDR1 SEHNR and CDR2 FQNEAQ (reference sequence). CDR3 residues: CASSAALSHSGANVLTF. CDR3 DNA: TGTGCCAGCTCCGCGGCCTTATCCCACTCTGGGGCCAACGTCCTGACTTTC.

The DNA of the CDR3 is TGCAGCGTTGAGGGGACTTCCTTTATCAATGAGCAGTTCTTC. Protein: CSVEGTSFINEQFF. This rearrangement joins TRBV29-1 to TRBJ2-1, with D perhaps matching TRBD2 (6 bases). The CDR3 loop spans 14 amino acids. CDR1 SQVTM and CDR2 ANQGSEA come from the germline V gene. V dropped 3 bases and J dropped 6 bases, with 15 bases sitting between them.

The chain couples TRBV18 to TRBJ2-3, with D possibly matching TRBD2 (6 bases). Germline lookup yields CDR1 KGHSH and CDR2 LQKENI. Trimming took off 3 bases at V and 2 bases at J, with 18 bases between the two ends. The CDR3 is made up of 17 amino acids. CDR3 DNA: TGTGCCAGCTCACCCCCCGCGGGACTTCTTTTCACAGATACGCAGTATTTT. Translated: CASSPPAGLLFTDTQYF.

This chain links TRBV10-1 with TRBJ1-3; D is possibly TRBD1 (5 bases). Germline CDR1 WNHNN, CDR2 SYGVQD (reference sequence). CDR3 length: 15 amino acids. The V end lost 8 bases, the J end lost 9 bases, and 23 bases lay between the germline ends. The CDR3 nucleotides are TGCGCCAGCTCCAAGGATCCTGTCCCCGGGGGCACCATATATTTT. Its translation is CASSKDPVPGGTIYF.

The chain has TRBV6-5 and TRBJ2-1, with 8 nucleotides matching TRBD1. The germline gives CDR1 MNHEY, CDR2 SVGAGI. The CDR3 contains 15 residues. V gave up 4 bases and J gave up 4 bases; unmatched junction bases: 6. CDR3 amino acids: CASSSPGQGYNEQFF. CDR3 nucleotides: TGTGCCAGCAGTTCACCAGGACAGGGATACAATGAGCAGTTCTTC.

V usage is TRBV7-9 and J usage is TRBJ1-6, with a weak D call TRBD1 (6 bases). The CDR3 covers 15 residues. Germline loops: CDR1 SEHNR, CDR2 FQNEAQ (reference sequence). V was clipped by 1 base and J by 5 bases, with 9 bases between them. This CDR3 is CASSLETGDNSPLHF. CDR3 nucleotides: TGTGCCAGCAGCTTAGAGACAGGTGATAATTCACCCCTCCACTTT.

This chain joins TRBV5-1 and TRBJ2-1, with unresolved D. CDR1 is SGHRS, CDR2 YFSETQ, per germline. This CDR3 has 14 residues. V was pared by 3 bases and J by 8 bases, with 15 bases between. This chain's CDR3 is CASSSDRPIDEQFF. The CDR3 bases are TGCGCCAGCAGCTCTGATCGGCCTATCGATGAGCAGTTCTTC. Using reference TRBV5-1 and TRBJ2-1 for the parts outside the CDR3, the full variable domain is KAGVTQTPRYLIKTRGQQVTLSCSPISGHRSVSWYQQTPGQGLQFLFEYFSETQRNKGNFPGRFSGRQFSNSRSEMNVSTLELGDSALYLCASSSDRPIDEQFFGPGTRLTVL.

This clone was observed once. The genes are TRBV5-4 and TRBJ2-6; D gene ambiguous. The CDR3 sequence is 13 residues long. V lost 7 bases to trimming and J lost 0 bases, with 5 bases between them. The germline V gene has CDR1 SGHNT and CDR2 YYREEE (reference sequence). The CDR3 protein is CASGVSGANVLTF. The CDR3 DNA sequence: TGTGCCAGCGGGGTCTCTGGGGCCAACGTCCTGACTTTC.

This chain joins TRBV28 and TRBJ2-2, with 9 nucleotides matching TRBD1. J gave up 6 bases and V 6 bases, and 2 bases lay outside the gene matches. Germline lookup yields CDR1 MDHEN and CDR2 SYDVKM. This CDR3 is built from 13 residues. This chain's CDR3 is CASSRQGAGELFF. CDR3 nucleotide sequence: TGTGCCAGCAGCCGACAGGGGGCCGGGGAGCTGTTTTTT.

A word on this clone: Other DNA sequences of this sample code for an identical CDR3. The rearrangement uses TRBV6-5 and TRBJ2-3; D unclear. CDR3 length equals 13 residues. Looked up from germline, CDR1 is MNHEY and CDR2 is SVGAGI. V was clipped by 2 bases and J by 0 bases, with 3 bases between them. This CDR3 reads CASSYGSTDTQYF. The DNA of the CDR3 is TGTGCCAGCAGTTACGGCAGCACAGATACGCAGTATTTT.

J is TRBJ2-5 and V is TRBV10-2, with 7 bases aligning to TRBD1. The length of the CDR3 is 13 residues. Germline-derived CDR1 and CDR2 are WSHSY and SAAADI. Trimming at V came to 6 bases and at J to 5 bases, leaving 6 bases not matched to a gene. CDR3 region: CASRQDRVETQYF. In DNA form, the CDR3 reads TGCGCCAGCAGACAAGACAGGGTGGAGACCCAGTACTTC.